These 23 T cell receptor beta chains were all obtained from the same sample, sequenced in a study of PD-L1 blockade in urothelial cancer. Documented time point: pretreatment peripheral blood. Sequencing used immunoSEQ multiplex PCR; TCRdb keeps in-frame clones, though not all of them. The sample carries around 86,000 clones, over 80% recorded once. The source was PBMCs, collected around atezolizumab (anti-PD-L1) treatment. The receptors originated from a middle-aged man with urothelial cancer.

The chain carries TRBV30 and TRBJ1-2; D is unclear. Germline CDR1 is GTSNPN and CDR2 is SVGIG (reference sequence). The CDR3 runs 14 residues. The germline V and J ends were trimmed by 5 bases and 5 bases, with 18 bases remaining between them. This chain's CDR3 is CAWGSETWAYGYTF. The CDR3 coding sequence is TGTGCCTGGGGTTCAGAGACGTGGGCTTATGGCTACACCTTC.

This chain uses TRBV21-1 with TRBJ1-5; the table's D call, TRBD1, was not checked against the DNA. TRBV21-1 is a pseudogene segment. The CDR3 has 15 amino acids. The CDR3 sequence is CASSKETGKRQPQHF. In DNA, the CDR3 is TGTGCCAGCAGCAAAGAAACAGGGAAGAGACAGCCCCAGCATTTT.

The rearrangement links TRBV9 to TRBJ2-5; D may be TRBD2 (5 bases). Trimming took off 3 bases at V and 4 bases at J, with 7 bases between the two ends. CDR3 length: 12 amino acids. CDR1 SGDLS and CDR2 YYNGEE come from the germline V gene. CDR3 region: CASSGGGETQYF. CDR3 sequence (DNA): TGTGCCAGCAGCGGTGGAGGAGAGACCCAGTACTTC.

This chain uses TRBV7-3 with TRBJ1-3, with a weak D call TRBD1 (6 bases). Germline V gene sequence: CDR1 SGHTA, CDR2 FQGTGA. The V and J ends lost 3 bases and 0 bases respectively, with 12 bases between them. CDR3 length: 16 residues. CDR3: CASSLTDRSSGNTIYF. CDR3 nucleotide sequence: TGTGCCAGCAGCTTGACCGACAGGAGCTCTGGAAACACCATATATTTT.

This chain links TRBV6-1 with TRBJ1-1, with D tentatively TRBD1 (6 bases). Trimming stripped 11 bases from V and 0 bases from J, with 13 bases between. The germline CDR1 and CDR2 sequences are MNHNS and SASEGT. The CDR3 covers 13 residues. CDR3: CALTDSLNTEAFF. DNA of the CDR3: TGTGCCCTGACGGACAGCTTGAACACTGAAGCTTTCTTT.

The chain employs TRBV30 and TRBJ1-1; tentatively, D is TRBD1 (5 bases). The V gene's germline CDR1 is GTSNPN and CDR2 SVGIG (reference sequence). The CDR3 covers 14 residues. The V end lost 3 bases, the J end lost 6 bases, and 17 bases lay between the germline ends. Here the CDR3 reads CAWRFQGSGSEAFF. Written as DNA, the CDR3 is TGTGCCTGGAGGTTTCAGGGATCTGGCTCTGAAGCTTTCTTT.

This clone was seen a handful of times. V is TRBV4-1 and J is TRBJ1-1; possible D gene TRBD1, 5 bases. The V end was cut by 5 bases, the J end by 5 bases, with 9 bases between. The length of the CDR3 is 12 residues. Germline CDR1 MGHRA, CDR2 YSYEKL. This CDR3 is CASSGGETEAFF. The CDR3 nucleotides read TGCGCCAGCAGCGGGGGGGAGACTGAAGCTTTCTTT.

The chain is built from TRBV19 and TRBJ2-3; the D is unclear. Germline lookup yields CDR1 LNHDA and CDR2 SQIVND (reference sequence). CDR3 length: 13 amino acids. The V end lost 1 base, the J end lost 4 bases, and 6 bases lay between the germline ends. CDR3: CASSIGTADTQYF. DNA for the CDR3: TGTGCCAGTAGTATAGGAACAGCAGATACGCAGTATTTT. The complete variable domain, with remaining parts taken from reference TRBV19 and TRBJ2-3, reads DGGITQSPKYLFRKEGQNVTLSCEQNLNHDAMYWYRQDPGQGLRLIYYSQIVNDFQKGDIAEGYSVSREKKESFPLTVTSAQKNPTAFYLCASSIGTADTQYFGPGTRLTVL.

The CDR3 protein is CASSLTNRGGGYTF. For the CDR3, the DNA is TGTGCCAGCAGCTTGACCAACAGGGGAGGTGGCTACACCTTC. V is TRBV5-4 and J is TRBJ1-2; TRBD1 agrees at 7 bases. CDR3 length: 14 residues. Germline V gene sequence: CDR1 SGHNT, CDR2 YYREEE (reference sequence). V was clipped by 1 base and J by 7 bases; unmatched bases: 7.

The chain has TRBV7-2 and TRBJ1-1, with D tentatively TRBD1 (6 bases). This CDR3 contains 13 residues. The V and J ends lost 6 bases and 6 bases respectively, with 14 bases between them. The germline V gene has CDR1 SGHTA and CDR2 FQGNSA. In nucleotides, the CDR3 is TGTGCCAGCAGTCTCGGACAGTTGGCTGAAGCTTTCTTT. This encodes CASSLGQLAEAFF.

This chain links TRBV10-1 with TRBJ2-5; D is possibly TRBD1 (5 bases). This CDR3 comprises 19 residues. V lost 2 bases, J lost 2 bases, and 24 bases lay in between. Per the germline V gene, CDR1 is WNHNN and CDR2 is SYGVQD (reference sequence). As DNA, the CDR3 is TGCGCCAGCAGTGAGACTCTATGGACACCTCTTTGCCGACAAGAGACCCAGTACTTC. Its translation is CASSETLWTPLCRQETQYF.

The V call is TRBV7-9, the J call TRBJ2-5; D is unclear. The length of the CDR3 is 11 residues. Germline CDR1 SEHNR, CDR2 FQNEAQ (reference sequence). V lost 1 base and J lost 8, with 5 bases in between. The CDR3 protein is CASSLGHTQYF. In DNA, the CDR3 is TGTGCCAGCAGCTTAGGTCATACCCAGTACTTC.

The CDR3 coding sequence is TGTGCCAGCAGTCCGGGACTAGCGGCCCTTCAGTACTTC. This translates into CASSPGLAALQYF. The chain uses TRBV28 and TRBJ2-5, with 11 bases fitting TRBD2. The CDR3 extends over 13 amino acids. Germline trimming cut 5 bases from V and 11 bases from J; bases unmatched to any gene: 7. Germline V lookup: CDR1 MDHEN, CDR2 SYDVKM. Variable domain in full (rest from reference TRBV28 and TRBJ2-5): DVKVTQSSRYLVKRTGEKVFLECVQDMDHENMFWYRQDPGLGLRLIYFSYDVKMKEKGDIPEGYSVSREKKERFSLILESASTNQTSMYLCASSPGLAALQYFGPGTRLLVL.

The chain carries TRBV7-9 and TRBJ1-5; no firm D call. CDR1 and CDR2 (germline): SEHNR, FQNEAQ (reference sequence). CDR3 size: 12 residues. The V and J ends lost 1 base and 6 bases respectively, with 4 bases between them. CDR3 sequence (DNA): TGTGCCAGCAGCTTAGGAGGTCAGCCCCAGCATTTT. Amino acids: CASSLGGQPQHF. Combining the CDR3 with reference TRBV7-9 and TRBJ1-5 gives the whole variable domain DTGVSQNPRHKITKRGQNVTFRCDPISEHNRLYWYRQTLGQGPEFLTYFQNEAQLEKSRLLSDRFSAERPKGSFSTLEIQRTEQGDSAMYLCASSLGGQPQHFGDGTRLSIL.

This rearrangement joins TRBV5-1 to TRBJ2-7, with TRBD1 matching 10 bases. J gave up 4 bases and V 4 bases, and 8 bases lay outside the gene matches. The CDR3 length is 15 residues. CDR1 and CDR2 (germline): SGHRS, YFSETQ. DNA for the CDR3: TGCGCCAGCAGCGACAGGGGGCTAGGGTCATACGAGCAGTACTTC. Amino acids: CASSDRGLGSYEQYF.

The rearrangement uses TRBV6-1 and TRBJ2-2, with 7 nucleotides matching TRBD2. Per the germline V gene, CDR1 is MNHNS and CDR2 is SASEGT. V was clipped by 10 bases and J by 7 bases; unmatched bases: 24. This CDR3 has 18 residues. The CDR3 nucleotides are TGTGCCATCATTGAAGGGCGCGGGAGTTCGGTGTGGCGCGGGGAGCTGTTTTTT. Translating it yields CAIIEGRGSSVWRGELFF.

The chain carries TRBV28 and TRBJ2-2; TRBD2 aligns across 8 bases. With 2 bases clipped from V and 5 bases from J, the junction kept 4 bases outside the gene matches. Germline-derived CDR1 and CDR2 are MDHEN and SYDVKM. The CDR3 loop spans 15 amino acids. CDR3: CASSLGGRPTGELFF. CDR3 nucleotides: TGTGCCAGCAGTTTAGGCGGGAGGCCTACCGGGGAGCTGTTTTTT.

The chain employs TRBV28 and TRBJ1-2; 7 bases fit TRBD1. The CDR3 consists of 16 residues. Per germline, CDR1 MDHEN and CDR2 SYDVKM. After removal of 4 bases from V and 3 bases from J, the junction contained 11 bases not matched to a gene. CDR3 DNA sequence: TGTGCCAGCAGTTCATCCTCAGACAGGGTGGACTATGGCTACACCTTC. Translated, it gives CASSSSSDRVDYGYTF.

The V call is TRBV10-2, the J call TRBJ2-2; D is possibly TRBD2 (5 bases). V was trimmed by 3 bases and J by 4 bases, leaving 9 bases between them. The CDR3 length is 14 residues. Germline assignment: CDR1 WSHSY and CDR2 SAAADI. The CDR3: CASSETLVTGELFF. CDR3 DNA: TGCGCCAGCAGTGAAACACTAGTCACCGGGGAGCTGTTTTTT.

The chain carries TRBV27 and TRBJ2-7; 10 bases match TRBD2. V dropped 4 bases and J dropped 4; count of bases not matched to a gene: 1. Germline CDR1 MNHEY, CDR2 SMNVEV (reference sequence). CDR3 size: 13 residues. CDR3 coding DNA: TGTGCCAGCAGTTGGACTAGCGGATACGAGCAGTACTTC. Translated: CASSWTSGYEQYF.

The chain links TRBV6-4 to TRBJ2-1; D is uncertain. Germline loops: CDR1 MRHNA, CDR2 SNTAGT. There are 15 residues in the CDR3. V dropped 5 bases and J dropped 9 bases, with 20 bases sitting between them. The CDR3 nucleotides are TGTGCCAGCAGTCCGGGTCCCGCCCCTACCGTTGAGCAGTTCTTC. Protein: CASSPGPAPTVEQFF.

DNA of the CDR3: TGTGCCAGCAGCTTAGTGGACCGGGAGGGCCTCTCGCAGTTCTTC. It yields the protein CASSLVDREGLSQFF. J is TRBJ2-1 and V is TRBV7-9; 8 nucleotides align to TRBD2. CDR1 is SEHNR and CDR2 is FQNEAQ in the germline V gene (reference sequence). After removal of 1 base from V and 12 bases from J, the junction contained 11 bases not matched to a gene. This CDR3 region has 15 residues.

The chain has TRBV30 and TRBJ2-5, with 8 nucleotides matching TRBD1. J lost 5 bases, V lost 0 bases, and 8 bases had no gene match. CDR3 length: 15 amino acids. Germline V lookup: CDR1 GTSNPN, CDR2 SVGIG (reference sequence). In DNA, the CDR3 is TGTGCCTGGAGTGTACAGGGGGTTCGGCTGGAGACCCAGTACTTC. Its protein product is CAWSVQGVRLETQYF.